Listed below are T cell receptor beta chains from one sample, sequenced in a study of beta chain features in type 1 diabetes. Here immunoSEQ multiplex PCR was the method, and the copy in TCRdb shows in-frame clones only, minus some. Among around 340,000 clones, less than 9.5% were seen once, and the ten largest hold less than 0.45%. Sample: central memory CD4+ T cells from blood. The receptor set was obtained from a woman aged 18-30 years in good health. Both conserved end residues are part of each CDR3. Each record gives: D gene, CDR3 length, J gene, V gene, clone size, CDR3 protein, CDR3 DNA. D genes are given only for firm matches. Only some rows state a clone size, as once, few, many or a class for expanded clones.

>NA|13|TRBJ2-7|TRBV18|few
CASSQEQGYEQYF
TGTGCCAGCTCACAAGAACAGGGCTACGAGCAGTACTTC
>NA|14|TRBJ2-5|TRBV4-1|few
CASSQGRGEETQYF
TGCGCCAGCAGCCAGGGCAGGGGGGAAGAGACCCAGTACTTC
>TRBD2|17|TRBJ2-1|TRBV5-1|many
CASSLGSGRPGENEQFF
TGCGCCAGCAGCTTGGGTAGCGGGAGGCCGGGAGAGAATGAGCAGTTCTTC
>TRBD2|14|TRBJ2-1|TRBV7-3|medium-sized
CASSRTSAYNEQFF
TGTGCCAGCAGCCGGACTAGCGCATACAATGAGCAGTTCTTC
>TRBD1|16|TRBJ1-3|TRBV18|many
CASSPLVDRRGNTIYF
TGTGCCAGCTCACCTTTAGTGGACAGGCGTGGAAACACCATATATTTT
>TRBD1|16|TRBJ2-1|TRBV7-9|NA
CASSPRPGQGFNEQFF
TGTGCCAGCAGCCCGCGACCGGGACAGGGGTTCAATGAGCAGTTCTTC
>NA|11|TRBJ2-1|TRBV27|NA
CASSLSGSQFF
TGTGCCAGCAGTTTATCAGGTAGTCAGTTCTTC
>NA|13|TRBJ1-2|TRBV6-5|NA
CASSEESSYGYTF
TGTGCCAGCAGTGAAGAGAGTTCCTATGGCTACACCTTC
>NA|12|TRBJ2-1|TRBV27|few
CASSLSRGVPFF
TGTGCCAGCAGTTTATCGAGGGGGGTTCCGTTCTTC
>NA|16|TRBJ2-1|TRBV9|NA
CASSVGVGQAVHEQFF
TGTGCCAGCAGCGTAGGAGTGGGACAAGCGGTCCATGAGCAGTTCTTC